This T cell receptor beta chain was captured in a study of beta chain features in type 1 diabetes. Expressed TCRB transcripts were sequenced after all isolated RNA was converted to cDNA. Data came from immunoSEQ multiplex PCR; TCRdb stores just in-frame clones and leaves some out. The data contain about 160,000 clones, 8% to 8.5% of them seen just once; the ten biggest clones take up approximately 0.56%. Notes on the study in general: Naive, central memory and Treg TCRB repertoires appeared more alike in patients than in healthy donors. Moderately but significantly shorter TCRB CDR3s were found in Type 1 diabetes patients in all four CD4+ subsets. When cDNA is sequenced, cells with high TCR expression could be over-represented.

A sort by CD45RO/CCR7/CD25/CD127/CD95/CD27 yielded CD4+ naive, central memory, regulatory and stem cell-like memory cells. Trimming cost V 5 bases and J 9 bases; bases outside gene matches: 3. The CDR3 is made up of 12 amino acids. Germline V gives CDR1 LGHNA, CDR2 YNFKEQ. Concerning this clone: Its specificity is unknown.

This chain connects TRBV4-2 to TRBJ2-1, with 8 positions matching TRBD1. The sample comprised central memory CD4+ T cells from blood. The sequence came from a woman between 18 and 30 years old with type 1 diabetes. CDR3 nucleotides: TGTGCCAGCAGCGACAGGGGACTTGAGCAGTTCTTC. It specifies CASSDRGLEQFF.